This T cell receptor beta chain was captured by sequencing in a study of patients and donors after allogeneic stem cell transplantation. MiXCR, applied by TCRdb to the RT-PCR reads, yields one record per CDR3 protein. The repertoire holds approximately 33,000 distinct CDR3 sequences, with around 7% as singletons. Trimming removed 6 bases from V and 9 bases from J; junction bases left unmatched: 5. Germline CDR1 reads MDHEN; CDR2 reads SYDVKM. The CDR3 spans 12 residues. The sample holds many counts of this clonotype. Sequencing was performed on blood, either unsorted or a sorted T cell fraction (not recorded which). The receptor comes from a human donor who was either an allogeneic HSCT recipient or a stem cell or donor lymphocyte infusion donor (not recorded which). It is not recorded whose cells these are; they may come from a transplant donor. The genes are TRBV28 and TRBJ2-4; 7 bases align to TRBD1. CDR3 loop: CASRLQGSIQYF. CDR3 sequence (DNA): TGTGCCAGCAGACTACAGGGGTCCATTCAGTACTTC.